This T cell receptor (beta chain) was recovered during a study of beta chain features in type 1 diabetes. Germline V CDR1 and CDR2: SGHTA, FQGNSA. V was pared by 5 bases and J by 3 bases, with 6 bases of the junction left unmatched. The CDR3 has 15 residues. Study observations and caveats: Over-representation of high TCR-expressing cells was a possible consequence of cDNA sequencing. A moderate, significant TCRB CDR3 shortening appeared in type 1 diabetes across four CD4+ subsets.

Only a few counts were recorded for this clone. Its cognate antigen is unknown. All of the isolated RNA was reverse transcribed, so expressed TCRB transcripts were sequenced. Profiled with immunoSEQ multiplex PCR; TCRdb holds only in-frame clones, not every one. Found here are around 650,000 clones, 9.5% to 15% of them singletons; the top ten hold approximately 0.11%. Sequenced input: naive CD4+ T cells from blood. The chain is built from TRBV7-2 and TRBJ2-5, with TRBD1 matching 10 bases. The clonotype was recovered from a man aged 30 to 39 with type 1 diabetes. The CDR3 nucleotides are TGTGCCAGCAGCCGCCTGGGACAGGGGAAAGAGACCCAGTACTTC. Translated, it gives CASSRLGQGKETQYF.